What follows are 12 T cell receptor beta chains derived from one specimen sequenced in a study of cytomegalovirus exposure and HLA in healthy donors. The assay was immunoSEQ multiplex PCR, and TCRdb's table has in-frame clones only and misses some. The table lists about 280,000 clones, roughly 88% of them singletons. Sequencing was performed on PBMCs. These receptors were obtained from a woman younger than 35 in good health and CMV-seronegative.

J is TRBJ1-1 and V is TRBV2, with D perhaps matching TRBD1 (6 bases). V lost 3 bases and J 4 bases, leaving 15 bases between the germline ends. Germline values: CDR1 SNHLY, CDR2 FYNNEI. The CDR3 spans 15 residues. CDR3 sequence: CASSDGGQGSTEAFF. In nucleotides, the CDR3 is TGTGCCAGCAGTGACGGGGGGCAGGGTAGCACTGAAGCTTTCTTT.

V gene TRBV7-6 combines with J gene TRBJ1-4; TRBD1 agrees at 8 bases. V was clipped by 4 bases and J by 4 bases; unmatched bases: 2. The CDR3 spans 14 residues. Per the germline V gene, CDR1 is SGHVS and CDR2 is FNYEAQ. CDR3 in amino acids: CASSYDRGNEKLFF. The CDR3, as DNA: TGTGCCAGCAGCTACGACAGGGGTAATGAAAAACTGTTTTTT. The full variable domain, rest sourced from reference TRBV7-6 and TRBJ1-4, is GAGVSQSPRYKVTKRGQDVALRCDPISGHVSLYWYRQALGQGPEFLTYFNYEAQQDKSGLPNDRFSAERPEGSISTLTIQRTEQRDSAMYRCASSYDRGNEKLFFGSGTQLSVL.

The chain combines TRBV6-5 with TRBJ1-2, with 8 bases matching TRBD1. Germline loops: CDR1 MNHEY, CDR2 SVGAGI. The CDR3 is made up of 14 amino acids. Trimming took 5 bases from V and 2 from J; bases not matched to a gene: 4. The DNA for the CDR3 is TGTGCCAGCAGTCCAGGGGGCTTGAACTATGGCTACACCTTC. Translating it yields CASSPGGLNYGYTF.

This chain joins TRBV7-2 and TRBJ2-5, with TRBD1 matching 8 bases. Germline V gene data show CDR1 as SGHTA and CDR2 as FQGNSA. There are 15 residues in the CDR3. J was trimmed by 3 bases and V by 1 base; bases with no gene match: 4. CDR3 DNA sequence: TGTGCCAGCAGCTTAGGGACAGGGTTTGAAGAGACCCAGTACTTC. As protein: CASSLGTGFEETQYF.

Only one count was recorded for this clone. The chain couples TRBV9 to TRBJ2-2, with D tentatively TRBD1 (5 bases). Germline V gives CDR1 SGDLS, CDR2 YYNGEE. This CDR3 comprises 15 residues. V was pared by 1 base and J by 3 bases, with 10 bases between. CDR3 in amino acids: CASSVRQGDTGELFF. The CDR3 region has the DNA TGTGCCAGCAGCGTACGTCAAGGGGACACCGGGGAGCTGTTTTTT. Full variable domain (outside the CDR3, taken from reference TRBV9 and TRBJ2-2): DSGVTQTPKHLITATGQRVTLRCSPRSGDLSVYWYQQSLDQGLQFLIQYYNGEERAKGNILERFSAQQFPDLHSELNLSSLELGDSALYFCASSVRQGDTGELFFGEGSRLTVL.

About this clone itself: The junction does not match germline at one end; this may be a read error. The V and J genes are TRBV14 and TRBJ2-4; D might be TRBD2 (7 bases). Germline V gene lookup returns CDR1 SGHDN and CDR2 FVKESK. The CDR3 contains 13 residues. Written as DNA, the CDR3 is TGTGCCAGCAGCCAAGATGGGCGGGGGCCCTTTGACTTC. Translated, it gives CASSQDGRGPFDF.

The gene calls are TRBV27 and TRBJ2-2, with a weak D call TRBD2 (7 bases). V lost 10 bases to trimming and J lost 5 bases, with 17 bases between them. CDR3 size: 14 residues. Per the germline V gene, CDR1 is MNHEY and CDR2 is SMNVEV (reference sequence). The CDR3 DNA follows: TGTGCCACCAAGACTAGCACAGGGACCGGGGAGCTGTTTTTT. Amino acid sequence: CATKTSTGTGELFF.

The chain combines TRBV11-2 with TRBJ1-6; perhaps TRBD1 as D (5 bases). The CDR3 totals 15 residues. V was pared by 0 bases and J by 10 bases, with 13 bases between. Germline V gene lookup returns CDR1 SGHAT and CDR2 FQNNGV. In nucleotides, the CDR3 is TGTGCCAGCAGCTTAGAAGGCAGGCAGGGCTCACCCCTCCACTTT. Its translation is CASSLEGRQGSPLHF.

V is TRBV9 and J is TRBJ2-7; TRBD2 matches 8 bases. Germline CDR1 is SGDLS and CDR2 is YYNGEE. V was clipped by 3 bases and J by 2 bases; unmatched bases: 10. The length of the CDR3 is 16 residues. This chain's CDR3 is CASSAGEAGLAYEQYF. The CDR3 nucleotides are TGTGCCAGCAGCGCTGGGGAAGCGGGACTAGCCTACGAGCAGTACTTC.

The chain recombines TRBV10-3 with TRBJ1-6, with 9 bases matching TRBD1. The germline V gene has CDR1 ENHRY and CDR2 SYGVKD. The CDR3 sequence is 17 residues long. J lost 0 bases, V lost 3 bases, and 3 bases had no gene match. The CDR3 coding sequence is TGTGCCATCAGTGAATCGACAGGGGGCTCCTATAATTCACCCCTCCACTTT. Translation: CAISESTGGSYNSPLHF.

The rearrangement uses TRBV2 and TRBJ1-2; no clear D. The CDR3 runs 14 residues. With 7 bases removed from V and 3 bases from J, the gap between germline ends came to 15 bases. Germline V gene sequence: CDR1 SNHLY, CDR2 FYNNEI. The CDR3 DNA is TGTGCCAGCATCGAAACGGGTATCGACTATGGCTACACCTTC. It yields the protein CASIETGIDYGYTF.

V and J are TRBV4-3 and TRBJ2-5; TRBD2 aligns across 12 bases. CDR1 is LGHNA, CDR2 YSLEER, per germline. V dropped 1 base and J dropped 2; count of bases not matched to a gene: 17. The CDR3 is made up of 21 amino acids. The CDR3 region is CASSQVYVTQRLAGDQETQYF. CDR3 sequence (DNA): TGCGCCAGCAGCCAAGTTTATGTTACGCAGAGACTAGCGGGAGATCAAGAGACCCAGTACTTC.